These T cell receptor beta chains were read from a single sample in a study of blood T cell repertoires in COVID-19. Sequencing was performed with immunoSEQ multiplex PCR; in TCRdb, only in-frame clones are kept and a portion is missing. The table records 300,000 to 400,000 clones, roughly 88% of them present only once. The sample comprised PBMCs or T cells enriched from blood (not recorded which). Receptors were obtained from a man aged 30 to 39 who had recovered from COVID-19. Both conserved end residues are part of each CDR3. D genes are given only for firm matches. A row's size may be missing; if present it is once, few, many or a size class.

D	V	J	size	CDR3	DNA
.	TRBV21-1	TRBJ2-7	.	CASSKSAYEQYF	TGTGCCAGCAGCAAAAGCGCCTACGAGCAGTACTTC
.	TRBV10-2	TRBJ2-3	.	CASKWKGPDTQYF	TGCGCCAGCAAGTGGAAGGGGCCAGATACGCAGTATTTT
TRBD1	TRBV27	TRBJ1-4	.	CASSIGTGINEKLFF	TGTGCCAGCAGCATCGGGACAGGGATTAATGAAAAACTGTTTTTT
.	TRBV5-6	TRBJ1-1	.	CASSLAFGGLNTEAFF	TGTGCCAGCAGCTTGGCATTCGGGGGATTGAACACTGAAGCTTTCTTT
.	TRBV20-1	TRBJ2-5	.	CSASGETQYF	TGCAGTGCTAGCGGAGAGACCCAGTACTTC
TRBD1	TRBV27	TRBJ1-1	.	CASRSGGVGNTEAFF	TGTGCCAGCAGGTCAGGGGGCGTGGGAAACACTGAAGCTTTCTTT
TRBD1	TRBV28	TRBJ2-6	.	CASIPRPGQGTGANVLTF	TGTGCCAGCATCCCCAGACCGGGACAGGGAACTGGGGCCAACGTCCTGACTTTC
TRBD1	TRBV11-2	TRBJ2-7	.	CASSLGTGSYEQYF	TGTGCCAGCAGCTTAGGGACAGGATCCTACGAGCAGTACTTC
TRBD1	TRBV7-9	TRBJ2-6	.	CASSPGTGGSSGANVLTF	TGTGCCAGCAGCCCCGGGACAGGGGGAAGCTCTGGGGCCAACGTCCTGACTTTC
.	TRBV6-5	TRBJ1-4	.	CASSYSFRRREKLFF	TGTGCCAGCAGTTACTCGTTTAGGAGGAGGGAAAAACTGTTTTTT
.	TRBV10-2	TRBJ1-1	.	CASIRNTEAFF	TGCGCCAGCATCCGGAACACTGAAGCTTTCTTT
TRBD1	TRBV13	TRBJ2-6	.	CASSLDRGGANVLTF	TGTGCCAGCAGCTTAGACAGGGGTGGGGCCAACGTCCTGACTTTC
.	TRBV24-1	TRBJ1-5	once	CATSDFSNQPQHF	TGTGCCACCTCGGACTTTAGCAATCAGCCCCAGCATTTT
TRBD1	TRBV5-1	TRBJ2-7	.	CASSTRTGGYYEQYF	TGCGCCAGCAGCACGAGGACAGGGGGCTACTACGAGCAGTACTTC
TRBD1	TRBV5-1	TRBJ1-6	.	CASSLVPGQGTNSPLHF	TGCGCCAGCAGCTTGGTTCCGGGACAGGGGACAAATTCACCCCTCCACTTT
TRBD1	TRBV19	TRBJ1-3	.	CASTPRQGSSGNTIYF	TGTGCCAGTACCCCCAGACAGGGAAGCTCTGGAAACACCATATATTTT
TRBD1	TRBV7-8	TRBJ2-7	.	CASSLDRGPSYEQYF	TGTGCCAGCAGCTTGGACAGGGGGCCATCCTACGAGCAGTACTTC
TRBD1	TRBV7-9	TRBJ2-6	.	CASSFRTGGYGANVLTF	TGTGCCAGCAGCTTCCGGACAGGGGGCTATGGGGCCAACGTCCTGACTTTC